This TCR beta chain was sequenced for a study of cytomegalovirus exposure and HLA in healthy donors. Broader study findings: The listing of roughly 160 TCR beta chains classed them as cytomegalovirus-associated. There were a few CMV-associated chains whose specificity for CMV antigens was confirmed in vitro.

With regard to this clone: No antigen is known for it.

The PCR employed 60 Vbeta primers together with 13 Jbeta primers. TCRdb's table, derived via immunoSEQ multiplex PCR, lists solely in-frame clones and lacks some. The sample consists of some 130,000 clones, roughly three quarters of them appearing once. The length of the CDR3 is 15 residues. The V and J ends lost 3 bases and 1 base, in that order; junction bases with no gene match: 5. Germline V gene data show CDR1 as KGHSH and CDR2 as LQKENI. The receptor comes from an older woman in good health and CMV-seronegative. Specimen: PBMCs. The gene calls are TRBV18 and TRBJ1-1; 7 bases agree with TRBD1. DNA of the CDR3: TGTGCCAGCTCACCCCTTACAGGGGCGAACACTGAAGCTTTCTTT. It specifies CASSPLTGANTEAFF.